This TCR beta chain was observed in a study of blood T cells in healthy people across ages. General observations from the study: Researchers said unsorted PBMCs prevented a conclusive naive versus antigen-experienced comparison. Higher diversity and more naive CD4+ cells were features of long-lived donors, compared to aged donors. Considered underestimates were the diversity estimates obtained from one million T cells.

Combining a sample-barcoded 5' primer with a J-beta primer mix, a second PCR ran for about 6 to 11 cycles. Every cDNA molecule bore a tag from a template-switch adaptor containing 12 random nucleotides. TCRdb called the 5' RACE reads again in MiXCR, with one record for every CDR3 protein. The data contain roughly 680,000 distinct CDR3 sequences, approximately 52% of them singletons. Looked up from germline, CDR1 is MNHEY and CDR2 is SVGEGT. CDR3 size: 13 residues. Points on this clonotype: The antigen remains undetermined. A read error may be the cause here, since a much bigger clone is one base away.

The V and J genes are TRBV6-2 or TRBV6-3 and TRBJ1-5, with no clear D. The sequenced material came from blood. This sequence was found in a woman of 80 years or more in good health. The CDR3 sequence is CAGSQYSNQPQHF. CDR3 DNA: TGTGCCGGCAGCCAGTATAGCAATCAGCCCCAGCATTTT.